This entry lists 2 T cell receptor beta chains sequenced from one sample in a study of T cells in Graves' hyperthyroidism and ophthalmopathy. Researchers took RNA transcripts and amplified the TCR beta CDR3 regions from them. An initial round of RT-PCR targeting the TCR CDR3 relied on the HTBI primer set. Via MiXCR, TCRdb re-called the multiplex PCR reads, giving one row per CDR3 protein. The sample contains hundreds of thousands of distinct CDR3 sequences, roughly 15% of which appear only once. The source material was blood. The receptor source for this set is a woman aged 50 to 60 with Graves' ophthalmopathy.

This chain joins TRBV5-1 and TRBJ2-7; 8 bases are shared with TRBD2. V was clipped by 3 bases and J by 3 bases; unmatched bases: 11. Germline CDR1 SGHRS, CDR2 YFSETQ. The CDR3 has 16 amino acids. CDR3 sequence reads: CASSSYGAGAIYEQYF. In DNA, the CDR3 is TGCGCCAGCAGCTCATATGGAGCGGGAGCCATCTACGAGCAGTACTTC.

This clonotype was found many times. The V and J genes are TRBV6-1 and TRBJ1-1; D is possibly TRBD1 (6 bases). Germline V gene data show CDR1 as MNHNS and CDR2 as SASEGT. Trimming removed 6 bases from V and 2 bases from J, with 16 bases in between. There are 15 residues in the CDR3. The CDR3 sequence: CASRPPTGINTEAFF. CDR3 DNA: TGTGCCAGCAGGCCGCCTACAGGGATTAACACTGAAGCTTTCTTT.